This is a list of T cell receptor beta chains from one sample in a study of T-cell memory formation after mild COVID-19. TCRdb independently ran MiXCR on the 5' RACE reads; one entry per CDR3 protein. Counted here are 170,000 or so distinct CDR3 sequences, roughly a fifth occurring once; the ten biggest clones make up about 21%. Sample: PBMCs or a T cell subset sorted from them (not recorded which). The receptors were gathered from an adult woman who had mild COVID-19 (a few samples of this study predate the infection). Cell type and time point are not known. Both conserved end residues are part of each CDR3. The D gene is left open where the match is weak. The listing skips clone size in some rows; elsewhere it reads once, few, many or a size class.

CDR3 DNA	CDR3 protein	V gene	J gene	clone size	D gene
TGTGCCAGCAGTTTCCTAGCAGGGGCGTACGAGCAGTACTTC	CASSFLAGAYEQYF	TRBV12-3/TRBV12-4	TRBJ2-7	.	.
TGTGCCAGCAGCTTAGTCCGACAAGCTTTCTTT	CASSLVRQAFF	TRBV7-2	TRBJ1-1	few	.
TGTGCCAGCAGCTTAAGCGGGGGCGCTCCGGACTATGGCTACACCTTC	CASSLSGGAPDYGYTF	TRBV11-2	TRBJ1-2	.	.
TGTGCCAGCAGTTTAGCAGAGTTGGAAGCCCAGCATTTT	CASSLAELEAQHF	TRBV12-3/TRBV12-4	TRBJ1-5	few	.
TGTGCCAGCAGCACGACCCCGGGAGGACTAGACAATGAGCAGTTCTTC	CASSTTPGGLDNEQFF	TRBV7-9	TRBJ2-1	.	TRBD2
TGTGCCAGCAGCCCCTCCAGACAGGGGAACACTGAAGCTTTCTTT	CASSPSRQGNTEAFF	TRBV7-9	TRBJ1-1	.	TRBD1
TGTGCCAGCACCTCCAGCGGGAATCGAAATGAGCAGTTCTTC	CASTSSGNRNEQFF	TRBV7-9	TRBJ2-1	.	TRBD2
TGTGCCAGCAGCTCGAGGTTCTTC	CASSSRFF	TRBV7-9	TRBJ2-1	few	.
TGTGCCAGCAGTTACGTGAGGTGGGGCCAGCCAGATACGCAGTATTTT	CASSYVRWGQPDTQYF	TRBV6-2/TRBV6-3	TRBJ2-3	.	.
TGTGCCAGCAGCTTAGGACAGGATTTTAACACCGGGGAGCTGTTTTTT	CASSLGQDFNTGELFF	TRBV11-1	TRBJ2-2	.	.
TGTGCCAGCAGCTTAGAGGCTAGGGGCAACGATGAGCAGTTCTTC	CASSLEARGNDEQFF	TRBV7-9	TRBJ2-1	.	.
TGTGCCACCAGTGACTTTAGGAGCGGGGTCACAGATACGCAGTATTTT	CATSDFRSGVTDTQYF	TRBV24-1	TRBJ2-3	.	TRBD2
TGCAGTGCTAGAGATCAGGAAGGCCAAAACTATGGCTACACCTTC	CSARDQEGQNYGYTF	TRBV20-1	TRBJ1-2	.	.
TGCGCCAGCAGCTTGGACAGGGGGGGATACGAGCAGTACTTC	CASSLDRGGYEQYF	TRBV5-1	TRBJ2-7	many	.
TGCGCCAGCAGCCCTGGACAGGGAATGCGGGCTGAAGCTTTCTTT	CASSPGQGMRAEAFF	TRBV4-1	TRBJ1-1	.	TRBD1
TGCGCCAGCACCACAGGGGAGGGGCCCTACGAGCAGTACTTC	CASTTGEGPYEQYF	TRBV5-1	TRBJ2-7	many	.
TGTGCCACCAGTGACTGGACAGTTGGCGGGGAGCTGTTTTTT	CATSDWTVGGELFF	TRBV24-1	TRBJ2-2	.	.
TGTGCCAGCAGCTCCCGGTTGGGGGAGACAGATACGCAGTATTTT	CASSSRLGETDTQYF	TRBV7-8	TRBJ2-3	.	.